These 21 T cell receptor beta chains share one sample of origin, sequenced in a study of blood T cell repertoires in COVID-19. Here immunoSEQ multiplex PCR was the method, and the copy in TCRdb shows in-frame clones only, minus some. The sample yields 200,000 to 250,000 clones, around nine tenths seen once. Specimen: PBMCs or T cells enriched from blood (not recorded which). The origin of the receptors is a man aged 25 to 45 who had recovered from COVID-19.

A single count supports this clone. This sequence joins TRBV6-5 and TRBJ1-2; 8 bases are shared with TRBD1. The CDR3 sequence is 15 residues long. Germline lookup yields CDR1 MNHEY and CDR2 SVGAGI. Trimming removed 6 bases from V and 5 bases from J; junction bases left unmatched: 11. The CDR3 loop is CASRDPGQGAYGYTF. In DNA, the CDR3 is TGTGCCAGCAGGGACCCGGGGCAGGGGGCATATGGCTACACCTTC.

The V gene is TRBV3-1 (or the pseudogene TRBV3-2), the J gene TRBJ2-3; possible D gene TRBD1, 5 bases. V was cut by 4 bases and J by 0 bases, with 11 bases left in between. Germline CDR1 reads LGHDT; CDR2 reads YNNKEL (reference sequence). The CDR3 sequence is 15 residues long. CDR3 sequence: CASSRWQGSTDTQYF. Written as DNA, the CDR3 is TGTGCCAGCAGCCGATGGCAGGGTAGCACAGATACGCAGTATTTT.

The rearrangement joins TRBV5-4 to TRBJ1-1, with 10 bases that match TRBD1. The CDR3 runs 16 residues. Germline CDR1 is SGHNT and CDR2 is YYREEE (reference sequence). V shed 4 bases and J 0 bases; nucleotides not matched to a gene: 6. The CDR3 region is CASSIDRGRMNTEAFF. In DNA, the CDR3 is TGTGCCAGCAGCATCGACAGGGGGCGGATGAACACTGAAGCTTTCTTT.

This clone appeared a few times. This chain joins TRBV6-5 and TRBJ1-1; D not certain. CDR3 length equals 15 residues. V was pared by 0 bases and J by 3 bases, with 11 bases between. CDR1 MNHEY and CDR2 SVGAGI come from the germline V gene. CDR3: CASSYSFILDTEAFF. The CDR3 nucleotides are TGTGCCAGCAGTTACTCATTCATCCTAGACACTGAAGCTTTCTTT.

J is TRBJ1-1 and V is TRBV11-2, with D maybe TRBD1 (6 bases). Germline V gene data show CDR1 as SGHAT and CDR2 as FQNNGV. V was clipped by 5 bases and J by 5 bases, with 12 bases between them. The CDR3 loop spans 13 amino acids. The CDR3 nucleotides are TGTGCCAGCAGCGCAGGGGTGGAGACTGAAGCTTTCTTT. Encoded protein: CASSAGVETEAFF.

This chain uses TRBV7-8 with TRBJ1-6, with TRBD1 matching 9 bases. The junction had 12 bases not matched to a gene; V was cut back by 5 bases and J by 10 bases. The CDR3 is 16 amino acids. Per germline, CDR1 SGHVS and CDR2 FQNEAQ. The CDR3, as DNA: TGTGCCAGCAGCGCCGGACAGGGGCCGCCTCCCTCACCCCTCCACTTT. This sequence encodes CASSAGQGPPPSPLHF.

The count of this clone is one. The CDR3 DNA is TGTGCCAGCAGTGAGTCGGGACACGATTCCTACGAGCAGTACTTC. This translates into CASSESGHDSYEQYF. This chain connects TRBV28 to TRBJ2-7; D perhaps matches TRBD1 (6 bases). The CDR3 loop spans 15 amino acids. Per the germline V gene, CDR1 is MDHEN and CDR2 is SYDVKM. Deletions cut 5 bases from V and 1 base from J, with 15 bases between. Full variable domain (remainder filled in from reference TRBV28 and TRBJ2-7): DVKVTQSSRYLVKRTGEKVFLECVQDMDHENMFWYRQDPGLGLRLIYFSYDVKMKEKGDIPEGYSVSREKKERFSLILESASTNQTSMYLCASSESGHDSYEQYFGPGTRLTVT.

The rearrangement links TRBV4-1 to TRBJ2-2; TRBD2 might be the D (7 bases). V lost 1 base to trimming and J lost 5 bases, with 14 bases between them. This CDR3 has 16 residues. CDR1 and CDR2 from the germline V gene are MGHRA and YSYEKL. CDR3 residues: CASSQVGGRRTGELFF. The CDR3 DNA is TGCGCCAGCAGCCAAGTGGGGGGGCGTCGTACCGGGGAGCTGTTTTTT.

This chain connects TRBV6-5 to TRBJ2-7, with 15 positions matching TRBD2. The germline gives CDR1 MNHEY, CDR2 SVGAGI. This CDR3 is 15 amino acids long. Unmatched junction bases numbered 5, after V lost 7 bases and J lost 4 bases. The CDR3: CASNGLAGGKYEQYF. The CDR3 DNA reads as TGTGCCAGCAACGGACTAGCGGGGGGGAAGTACGAGCAGTACTTC.

The count of this clone is one. The chain joins TRBV5-1 to TRBJ2-7; the match to TRBD1 covers 7 bases. With V trimmed by 4 bases and J by 4 bases, 2 bases remained unmatched. The CDR3 sequence is 12 residues long. Per the germline V gene, CDR1 is SGHRS and CDR2 is YFSETQ. The CDR3 sequence is CASSQTGYEQYF. The CDR3 DNA sequence: TGCGCCAGCAGCCAGACAGGGTACGAGCAGTACTTC. Complete variable domain (other parts from reference TRBV5-1 and TRBJ2-7): KAGVTQTPRYLIKTRGQQVTLSCSPISGHRSVSWYQQTPGQGLQFLFEYFSETQRNKGNFPGRFSGRQFSNSRSEMNVSTLELGDSALYLCASSQTGYEQYFGPGTRLTVT.

The gene calls are TRBV2 and TRBJ2-7; a weak D match, TRBD1 (5 bases). The germline V gene has CDR1 SNHLY and CDR2 FYNNEI. The V and J ends lost 6 bases and 0 bases respectively, with 12 bases between them. The CDR3 is 14 amino acids. This chain's CDR3 is CASSADRSSYEQYF. In DNA, the CDR3 is TGTGCCAGCAGCGCTGACAGAAGCTCCTACGAGCAGTACTTC.

This sequence joins TRBV12-5 and TRBJ2-1; 8 nucleotides line up with TRBD2. This CDR3 is 16 amino acids long. Germline V gene data show CDR1 as LGHNT and CDR2 as FRNRAP. The V and J ends lost 0 bases and 8 bases, in that order; junction bases with no gene match: 9. CDR3 sequence: CASGLVRGGPLDEQFF. DNA of the CDR3: TGTGCTAGTGGTTTGGTACGGGGGGGCCCCTTGGATGAGCAGTTCTTC.

V usage is TRBV7-2 and J usage is TRBJ2-7, with 8 bases fitting TRBD2. The CDR3 runs 14 residues. The germline V gene encodes CDR1 SGHTA and CDR2 FQGNSA. Germline trimming cut 5 bases from V and 4 bases from J; bases unmatched to any gene: 7. The CDR3, as DNA: TGTGCCAGCAGCCCCCGGGGGGGGACATACGAGCAGTACTTC. Its protein is CASSPRGGTYEQYF.

The genes are TRBV4-2 and TRBJ2-7, with 7 bases aligning to TRBD1. V lost 2 bases to trimming and J lost 0 bases; unmatched junction nucleotides: 7. CDR1 is LGHNA and CDR2 is YNFKEQ in the germline V gene. There are 16 residues in the CDR3. CDR3 amino acids: CASSQSGTEDSYEQYF. The CDR3 nucleotides read TGTGCCAGCAGCCAATCCGGGACAGAAGACTCCTACGAGCAGTACTTC.

The chain has TRBV5-1 and TRBJ2-4; D may be TRBD2 (5 bases). Germline loops: CDR1 SGHRS, CDR2 YFSETQ. The CDR3 loop spans 16 amino acids. V lost 5 bases and J lost 0, with 15 bases in between. The CDR3 loop reads CASSFGESLAKNIQYF. For the CDR3, the DNA is TGCGCCAGCAGTTTTGGGGAGTCACTAGCCAAAAACATTCAGTACTTC.

The chain is built from TRBV10-2 and TRBJ1-2, with D maybe TRBD1 (6 bases). The V gene's germline CDR1 is WSHSY and CDR2 SAAADI. Trimming took 3 bases from V and 6 from J, leaving 11 bases between them. This CDR3 comprises 13 residues. CDR3 protein: CASSESRGNGYTF. The CDR3 DNA sequence: TGCGCCAGCAGTGAATCCAGGGGCAATGGCTACACCTTC.

CDR3 nucleotide sequence: TGTGCCTGGTCGGGGTTTGGCAATCAGCCCCAGCATTTT. Translating gives CAWSGFGNQPQHF. V usage is TRBV30 and J usage is TRBJ1-5, with unresolved D. V shed 5 bases and J shed 2 bases, with 10 bases lying between them. Germline loops: CDR1 GTSNPN, CDR2 SVGIG (reference sequence). The CDR3 has 13 residues.

V gene TRBV5-1 combines with J gene TRBJ1-6; D unclear. Trimming took off 1 base at V and 6 bases at J, with 8 bases between the two ends. CDR1 is SGHRS, CDR2 YFSETQ, per germline. The CDR3 sequence is 14 residues long. The CDR3 DNA reads TGCGCCAGCAGCTTGTACAGCCTTAATTCACCCCTCCACTTT. It translates to CASSLYSLNSPLHF.

J is TRBJ2-1 and V is TRBV13; TRBD2 aligns across 9 bases. The CDR3 spans 16 residues. Looked up from germline, CDR1 is PRHDT and CDR2 is FYEKMQ (reference sequence). V was clipped by 0 bases and J by 5 bases; unmatched bases: 5. The CDR3 DNA follows: TGTGCCAGCAGCTTAGGGGGGCTAGCGGGGCACAATGAGCAGTTCTTC. Translating it yields CASSLGGLAGHNEQFF.

The J gene is TRBJ1-3, the V gene TRBV10-3; the D is unclear. The germline V gene encodes CDR1 ENHRY and CDR2 SYGVKD. Trimming pared 2 bases from V and 0 bases from J, leaving 11 bases between. This CDR3 is 16 amino acids long. CDR3 nucleotides: TGTGCCATCAGTGAGCCGCGACGGAGCTCTGGAAACACCATATATTTT. Encoded protein: CAISEPRRSSGNTIYF.

This clone has only a few counts. The rearrangement uses TRBV27 and TRBJ2-3; 12 nucleotides match TRBD2. Germline V gene lookup returns CDR1 MNHEY and CDR2 SMNVEV (reference sequence). V lost 5 bases, J lost 6 bases, and 9 bases stayed unmatched. The length of the CDR3 is 16 residues. CDR3 in amino acids: CASSNYLAGGPDTQYF. In DNA form, the CDR3 reads TGTGCCAGCAGTAACTACCTAGCGGGGGGGCCCGATACGCAGTATTTT.